The next 13 T cell receptor beta chains were all read from a single sample in a study of CD8+ T cells in alopecia areata. RNA, once extracted, was reverse transcribed into cDNA for use as the sequencing template. Data came from immunoSEQ multiplex PCR; TCRdb stores just in-frame clones and leaves some out. The data show roughly 110,000 clones, with roughly 84% seen just once and about 24% held by the top ten. Treatment of the sample: oral pan-JAK inhibitor, 5-10 mg twice daily. Sample: CD8+ T cells sorted from blood, taken at week 24, from a patient treated with tofacitinib. Receptors originate from a human donor with alopecia areata.

With regard to this clone: One end of the junction varies from germline; a read error may be responsible. The gene calls are TRBV7-7 and TRBJ2-5; 8 positions match TRBD1. Germline V gene data show CDR1 as SSHAT and CDR2 as FNYEAQ (reference sequence). This CDR3 contains 15 residues. CDR3 loop: CASSYRTGPQETQYF. In nucleotides, the CDR3 is TGTGCTAGCAGCTATAGGACAGGGCCCCAAGAGACCCAGTACTTC. Full variable domain (outside the CDR3, taken from reference TRBV7-7 and TRBJ2-5): GAGVSQSPRYKVTKRGQDVTLRCDPISSHATLYWYQQALGQGPEFLTYFNYEAQPDKSGLPSDRFSAERPEGSISTLTIQRTEQRDSAMYRCASSYRTGPQETQYFGPGTRLLVL.

The chain couples TRBV7-9 to TRBJ1-2, with TRBD1 as a possible D gene (5 bases). With 6 bases removed from V and 5 bases from J, the gap between germline ends came to 10 bases. Germline-derived CDR1 and CDR2 are SEHNR and FQNEAQ (reference sequence). This CDR3 is built from 12 residues. The CDR3 is CASSPGTYGYTF. The CDR3 DNA reads as TGTGCCAGCAGTCCCGGGACTTATGGCTACACCTTC.

This clone was seen a single time. The chain combines TRBV4-1 with TRBJ2-5; the D is unclear. Deletions cut 3 bases from V and 5 bases from J, with 16 bases between. CDR3 length equals 15 residues. CDR1 and CDR2 (germline): MGHRA, YSYEKL. The CDR3 sequence is CASSQNPGYQETQYF. The CDR3 DNA reads as TGCGCCAGCAGCCAGAATCCAGGCTATCAGGAGACCCAGTACTTC.

This clone was observed once. V usage is TRBV27 and J usage is TRBJ1-2, with D tentatively TRBD1 (5 bases). Germline values: CDR1 MNHEY, CDR2 SMNVEV (reference sequence). CDR3 length equals 13 residues. With 8 bases removed from V and 0 bases from J, the gap between germline ends came to 10 bases. CDR3 DNA: TGTGCCAGCCGGGGGGGACCTAACTATGGCTACACCTTC. Its protein product is CASRGGPNYGYTF.

The V gene is TRBV7-6, the J gene TRBJ1-1, with D perhaps TRBD1 (6 bases). The CDR3 runs to 13 residues. CDR1 and CDR2 (germline): SGHVS, FNYEAQ. V lost 5 bases to trimming and J lost 6 bases, with 13 bases between them. The CDR3 nucleotides read TGTGCCAGCAGCCCCGGACAGAGCTCTGAAGCTTTCTTT. This encodes CASSPGQSSEAFF. The full variable domain, in which reference TRBV7-6 and TRBJ1-1 provide the parts outside the CDR3, is GAGVSQSPRYKVTKRGQDVALRCDPISGHVSLYWYRQALGQGPEFLTYFNYEAQQDKSGLPNDRFSAERPEGSISTLTIQRTEQRDSAMYRCASSPGQSSEAFFGQGTRLTVV.

The rearrangement uses TRBV5-1 and TRBJ2-1; no clear D. V was trimmed by 2 bases and J by 10 bases, leaving 13 bases between them. Germline V lookup: CDR1 SGHRS, CDR2 YFSETQ. There are 13 residues in the CDR3. In DNA form, the CDR3 reads TGCGCCAGCAGCTTAACTGGGTGGGGAGAGCAGTTCTTC. This gives the protein CASSLTGWGEQFF.

The chain recombines TRBV4-3 with TRBJ2-2; TRBD2 matches at 13 bases. Germline lookup yields CDR1 LGHNA and CDR2 YSLEER. J gave up 5 bases and V 3 bases, and 6 bases lay outside the gene matches. The length of the CDR3 is 17 residues. The chain's CDR3 is CASSQGLAGLTTGELFF. CDR3 nucleotide sequence: TGCGCCAGCAGCCAGGGACTAGCGGGGCTCACAACCGGGGAGCTGTTTTTT.

The rearrangement joins TRBV27 to TRBJ2-1, with 9 positions matching TRBD2. Germline V gene lookup returns CDR1 MNHEY and CDR2 SMNVEV (reference sequence). V lost 4 bases, J lost 2 bases, and 3 bases stayed unmatched. The CDR3 covers 15 residues. The CDR3 is CASSSVAGAYNEQFF. CDR3 coding DNA: TGTGCCAGCAGTTCTGTAGCGGGGGCCTACAATGAGCAGTTCTTC.

This clone was seen only a few times. The chain is built from TRBV6-1 and TRBJ2-7, with 7 bases that match TRBD2. CDR1 and CDR2 from the germline V gene are MNHNS and SASEGT. V shed 2 bases, J shed 0 bases, and the junction held 1 base outside the gene matches. The CDR3 is 14 residues long. CDR3 region: CASSELADSYEQYF. The CDR3 DNA reads as TGTGCCAGCAGTGAACTAGCGGACTCCTACGAGCAGTACTTC.

The chain uses TRBV29-1 and TRBJ2-5; a possible D gene is TRBD2 (6 bases). CDR3 length: 14 amino acids. The ends were cut back, 6 bases at V and 4 bases at J, with 18 bases in the middle. The V gene's germline CDR1 is SQVTM and CDR2 ANQGSEA. The CDR3 DNA follows: TGCAGCGTAATTGGAGGTGACGGGGGAGAGACCCAGTACTTC. Its protein product is CSVIGGDGGETQYF.

The chain joins TRBV5-8 to TRBJ2-7, with D unresolved. CDR1 is SGHTS and CDR2 is YDEGEE in the germline V gene. The CDR3 is 17 residues long. V was trimmed by 6 bases and J by 0 bases, leaving 22 bases between them. CDR3 sequence (DNA): TGTGCCAGCACCTTCCCTCCGGGCAGGTGGAGCTCCTACGAGCAGTACTTC. Residues: CASTFPPGRWSSYEQYF.

Notes on this clone: Other DNA sequences in the same sample also yield this CDR3. This CDR3 reads CASSSGTSGATQYF. In DNA form, the CDR3 reads TGTGCCAGCAGCTCCGGGACCAGCGGGGCTACGCAGTATTTT. The chain carries TRBV7-9 and TRBJ2-3, with 7 bases that match TRBD2. The CDR3 contains 14 residues. From germline, CDR1 is SEHNR and CDR2 FQNEAQ (reference sequence). V lost 4 bases and J lost 8; bases outside the gene matches: 9.

This clone has only one observation. V and J are TRBV2 and TRBJ2-5; a weak D match, TRBD1 (5 bases). Germline V gives CDR1 SNHLY, CDR2 FYNNEI. This CDR3 is built from 14 residues. V lost 8 bases to trimming and J lost 0 bases, with 13 bases between them. CDR3 region: CASPETANQETQYF. The CDR3 DNA is TGTGCCAGCCCTGAGACAGCAAACCAAGAGACCCAGTACTTC.